These 23 T cell receptor beta chains were sequenced from one sample in a study of tumor and adjacent non-tumor tissue in lung cancer. This sample's RNA came from whole unsorted tissue. This non-tumor lung sample came from over 3 cm beyond the tumor edge. A modified ARM-PCR protocol with three rounds of nested PCR amplified TCRbeta. TCRdb redid the calling of the multiplex PCR reads with MiXCR, one entry per CDR3 protein. The table shows fewer than 90,000 distinct CDR3 sequences, with around 80% occurring only once. Sequenced material: distant non-tumor lung tissue. The receptor set was obtained from a woman aged 45-59 years with non-small cell lung cancer.

V gene TRBV20-1 combines with J gene TRBJ1-5; D remains ambiguous. The V gene's germline CDR1 is DFQATT and CDR2 SNEGSKA (reference sequence). There are 12 residues in the CDR3. Trimming removed 0 bases from V and 9 bases from J, with 9 bases in between. The CDR3 loop is CSARDGARPQHF. CDR3 bases: TGCAGTGCTAGAGATGGTGCAAGGCCCCAGCATTTT.

This chain connects TRBV28 to TRBJ2-7; the D is unclear. CDR3 size: 11 residues. Trimming took 7 bases from V and 9 from J, leaving 13 bases between them. CDR1 and CDR2 from the germline V gene are MDHEN and SYDVKM. The CDR3 DNA reads as TGTGCCAGCAATTCTCCCCGCGGGCAGTACTTC. Protein sequence: CASNSPRGQYF.

In the case of this clonotype: A junction boundary mismatches the germline segment, possibly from a read error. This chain joins TRBV4-2 and TRBJ1-5; D remains unclear. This CDR3 region has 15 residues. Germline loops: CDR1 LGHNA, CDR2 YNFKEQ. The CDR3 DNA reads as TGTGCCAGCGGCCAAGGCCTCATTAGCAATCAGCCCCAGCATTTT. It yields the protein CASGQGLISNQPQHF.

Regarding this clonotype: As the CDR3 is not closed by the conserved phenylalanine or tryptophan, this likely results from a read error. The J gene is TRBJ2-6, the V gene TRBV20-1; D is undetermined. Deletions cut 0 bases from V and 2 bases from J, with 8 bases between. There are 15 residues in the CDR3. The germline CDR1 and CDR2 sequences are DFQATT and SNEGSKA (reference sequence). The CDR3 spells CSARDSRTGANVLTI. The DNA of the CDR3 is TGCAGTGCTAGAGATAGCAGGACTGGGGCCAACGTCCTGACTATC.

As concerns this clonotype: Since a much larger clone is just one base distant, this may be a read error. The CDR3 spells CVSSIGTAHQPQHF. The CDR3 bases are TGTGTCAGCAGCATCGGGACAGCTCATCAGCCCCAGCATTTT. The rearrangement uses TRBV7-9 and TRBJ1-5; 7 nucleotides align to TRBD1. Germline V gene lookup returns CDR1 SEHNR and CDR2 FQNEAQ (reference sequence). The CDR3 spans 14 residues. The variable domain in full, completed from reference TRBV7-9 and TRBJ1-5, reads DTGVSQNPRHKITKRGQNVTFRCDPISEHNRLYWYRQTLGQGPEFLTYFQNEAQLEKSRLLSDRFSAERPKGSFSTLEIQRTEQGDSAMYLCVSSIGTAHQPQHFGDGTRLSIL.

Worth noting for this clonotype: Sequence at one end of the junction differs from germline and may be a read error. The rearrangement links TRBV12-3 or TRBV12-4 to TRBJ2-5; 8 bases fit TRBD2. CDR3 length: 17 residues. CDR3 nucleotide sequence: TGTACCAGCAGTTTATTTTCCGGGTCTAGCGGGTTTAAGACCCAGTACTTC. It codes for CTSSLFSGSSGFKTQYF.

The chain has TRBV10-2 and TRBJ2-2; D unresolved. The CDR3 totals 15 residues. Trimming stripped 6 bases from V and 3 bases from J, with 14 bases between. Germline loops: CDR1 WSHSY, CDR2 SAAADI. The CDR3, as DNA: TGCGCCAGCAGAGGAGTAGTGGCGGACACCGGGGAGCTGTTTTTT. Translated: CASRGVVADTGELFF.

This clonotype was seen a handful of times. The junction shows a germline mismatch at one end, possibly a read error. The J gene is TRBJ2-2, the V gene TRBV11-2; perhaps TRBD2 as D (6 bases). Germline assignment: CDR1 SGHAT and CDR2 FQNNGV. The CDR3 runs to 16 residues. The CDR3: CGSSFGGVAETGELFF. CDR3 DNA: TGTGGCAGCAGTTTTGGTGGGGTAGCGGAGACCGGGGAGCTGTTTTTT.

About this clonotype itself: A much larger clone differs from this one at a single base, so this may be a read error. The V call is TRBV7-8, the J call TRBJ1-4; TRBD1 agrees at 9 bases. The CDR3 is made up of 16 amino acids. J gave up 2 bases and V 5 bases, and 6 bases lay outside the gene matches. Germline CDR1 reads SGHVS; CDR2 reads FQNEAQ. CDR3 in DNA: TGTGCCAGCAGCCTGGACAGGGGCAGTACTAATGAAAAACTGTTTTTT. Translation gives CASSLDRGSTNEKLFF.

Comments on this clonotype: Lacking the conserved final phenylalanine or tryptophan, this CDR3 likely reflects a read error. Because the CDR3's place on the DNA is in doubt, the DNA is left out and the CDR3 is given as listed by TCRdb. The J gene is TRBJ2-7, the V gene TRBV29-1; the table names TRBD1, a call not compared with the DNA. From its first to its last residue, the CDR3 has 11 amino acids. Germline CDR1 and CDR2: SQVTM and ANQGSEA. CDR3 loop: CNVRQGDEQYL.

The V gene is TRBV20-1, the J gene TRBJ2-5; the D gene could be TRBD1 or TRBD2 (5 bases each). The germline V and J ends were trimmed by 7 bases and 8 bases, with 23 bases remaining between them. Germline assignment: CDR1 DFQATT and CDR2 SNEGSKA (reference sequence). The CDR3 has 14 amino acids. The chain's CDR3 is CSVMGLGVWETQYF. The CDR3 region has the DNA TGCAGTGTAATGGGGCTCGGGGTGTGGGAAACCCAGTACTTC.

This clonotype has just one count. A junction end diverges from the germline sequence, so it may reflect a read error. The chain is built from TRBV28 and TRBJ2-2; TRBD2 matches at 11 bases. The CDR3 loop spans 17 amino acids. CDR1 and CDR2 from the germline V gene are MDHEN and SYDVKM. CDR3 DNA: TGTGTCAGCAGTATAAATAGCGGGAGGGCCAGTACCGGGGAGCTGTTTTTT. Encoded protein: CVSSINSGRASTGELFF.

About this clonotype itself: Compared with germline, one end of the junction differs, possibly owing to a read error. The chain is built from TRBV6-5 and TRBJ2-5, with 8 bases fitting TRBD1. The CDR3 has 14 amino acids. Germline V lookup: CDR1 MNHEY, CDR2 SVGAGI. CDR3 bases: TGTGCCAGCAGTTACCAGGGGGCCGATGAGACCCAATACTTC. Translation: CASSYQGADETQYF.

As to this clonotype: The junction does not match germline at one end; this may be a read error. The chain links TRBV28 to TRBJ2-3; 9 bases agree with TRBD1. The last part of the DNA fits TRBJ1-5 better; the J call may be wrong. Germline V gene lookup returns CDR1 MDHEN and CDR2 SYDVKM. This CDR3 has 17 amino acids. CDR3 in amino acids: CAGSSRTGVFVYNTQHF. DNA of the CDR3: TGTGCCGGCAGTTCTCGGACAGGGGTTTTTGTCTACAATACGCAGCATTTT.

This clonotype came up a few times. The J gene is TRBJ1-5, the V gene TRBV30; no definite D call. This CDR3 comprises 15 residues. Germline V gene data show CDR1 as GTSNPN and CDR2 as SVGIG (reference sequence). V was clipped by 6 bases and J by 9 bases, with 24 bases between them. CDR3 bases: TGTGCCTGCTATTCGGCGGGCAATCTCTACTCGCCCCAGCATTTT. It encodes CACYSAGNLYSPQHF. The entire variable domain, with the rest obtained from reference TRBV30 and TRBJ1-5, is as follows: SQTIHQWPATLVQPVGSPLSLECTVEGTSNPNLYWYRQAAGRGLQLLFYSVGIGQISSEVPQNLSASRPQDRQFILSSKKLLLSDSGFYLCACYSAGNLYSPQHFGDGTRLSIL.

For this clonotype: At one boundary the junction diverges from the germline segment, which might be a read error. This chain connects TRBV14 to TRBJ2-2, with D perhaps matching TRBD2 (6 bases). Germline V gene sequence: CDR1 SGHDN, CDR2 FVKESK. This CDR3 spans 13 amino acids. Here the CDR3 DNA reads TGTGCCAGCAGCCGACTAGAGACCGGGGAGCCGTTTTTT. It is translated as CASSRLETGEPFF.

Comments on this clonotype: Mismatch with germline at one junction end may stem from a read error. J is TRBJ1-2 and V is TRBV5-4, with unresolved D. The CDR3 covers 14 residues. Germline V gene data show CDR1 as SGHNT and CDR2 as YYREEE (reference sequence). CDR3 loop: CARSLDREPNGYTF. The DNA for the CDR3 is TGTGCCAGGAGCTTGGATAGGGAACCCAATGGCTACACCTTC.

Remarks on this clonotype: At one boundary the junction diverges from the germline segment, which might be a read error. V usage is TRBV11-2 and J usage is TRBJ1-1; D gene uncertain. Germline V gene lookup returns CDR1 SGHAT and CDR2 FQNNGV. There are 17 residues in the CDR3. The CDR3 reads CTSGLGGSKGMNTEAFF. For the CDR3, the DNA is TGTACCAGCGGCTTAGGCGGGTCCAAAGGTATGAACACTGAAGCTTTCTTT.

As regards this clonotype: Its ends do not fully match the called genes, so a read error is possible. The rearrangement links TRBV24-1 to TRBJ1-1; D is unclear. The CDR3 is made up of 13 amino acids. Germline V gene lookup returns CDR1 KGHDR and CDR2 SFDVKD. Written as DNA, the CDR3 is TGTGCCACCACTGATACGGAGAACACAGAAGCTTTCTTT. Its protein product is CATTDTENTEAFF.

This clonotype was seen a single time. The chain links TRBV6-5 to TRBJ2-2; perhaps TRBD2 as D (5 bases). The V and J ends lost 11 bases and 13 bases respectively, with 29 bases between them. CDR1 MNHEY and CDR2 SVGAGI come from the germline V gene. The CDR3 loop spans 15 amino acids. The CDR3 reads CASQGIGLGSGGLFF. As DNA, the CDR3 is TGTGCCTCCCAAGGAATTGGGTTAGGTTCCGGAGGGCTGTTTTTT.

This clonotype was seen more than once but under ten times. A read error is likely, as this CDR3 ends without the conserved phenylalanine or tryptophan. This chain uses TRBV11-1 with TRBJ2-1; unclear D gene. In germline, CDR1 is SGHAT, CDR2 FQDESV (reference sequence). This CDR3 has 15 amino acids. CDR3 bases: TGTGCCAGCAGCCCGACTCCTTCGACGGACGATGAACAGTTCTCC. Translation gives CASSPTPSTDDEQFS.

The chain combines TRBV24-1 with TRBJ2-3; 9 bases line up with TRBD1. The germline CDR1 and CDR2 sequences are KGHDR and SFDVKD. The trim removed 5 bases at V and 3 bases at J, leaving 11 bases unmatched. This CDR3 spans 17 amino acids. This CDR3 reads CATSALNRGHGTDTQYF. The CDR3 DNA is TGTGCCACCAGTGCTCTAAACAGGGGGCACGGGACAGATACGCAGTATTTT.

As regards this clonotype: One junction end does not reproduce the germline sequence, and a read error may be involved. V usage is TRBV11-2 and J usage is TRBJ2-7, with D maybe TRBD2 (6 bases). This CDR3 contains 15 residues. The germline gives CDR1 SGHAT, CDR2 FQNNGV. The CDR3 here is CASSIGLASTYEQYF. In DNA form, the CDR3 reads TGCGCCAGCAGCATCGGTCTAGCGAGCACCTACGAGCAGTACTTC.